This passage covers 8 T cell receptor beta chains from one sample sequenced in a study of cytomegalovirus exposure and HLA in healthy donors. The PCR used 60 Vbeta and 13 Jbeta primers. The data were produced by immunoSEQ multiplex PCR, yet TCRdb's version contains in-frame clones alone and is incomplete. The table has about 150,000 clones, 79% seen once; the top ten hold approximately 8%. Sequenced material: PBMCs. The receptors here all came from a man under 40 in good health and CMV-seropositive.

The chain is built from TRBV5-1 and TRBJ1-2; D call uncertain. CDR3 length: 13 amino acids. Germline V lookup: CDR1 SGHRS, CDR2 YFSETQ. Trimming left V 0 bases short and J 5 bases short, with 8 bases between. The CDR3 spells CASSLALEYGYTF. For the CDR3, the DNA is TGCGCCAGCAGCTTGGCTTTAGAATATGGCTACACCTTC.

This clone came up once. The V gene is TRBV7-9, the J gene TRBJ2-7; 9 bases fit TRBD1. Per the germline V gene, CDR1 is SEHNR and CDR2 is FQNEAQ (reference sequence). Trimming removed 5 bases from V and 5 bases from J; junction bases left unmatched: 7. The CDR3 runs to 14 residues. CDR3: CASSPGQGVNEQYF. The DNA of the CDR3 is TGTGCCAGCAGCCCGGGACAGGGCGTCAACGAGCAGTACTTC.

The genes are TRBV7-2 and TRBJ2-6; 8 nucleotides agree with TRBD1. The CDR3 covers 17 residues. Losses at the gene ends were 5 bases for V and 0 bases for J; bases not matched to a gene: 6. Germline loops: CDR1 SGHTA, CDR2 FQGNSA. CDR3 residues: CASSTGQGPSGANVLTF. CDR3 bases: TGTGCCAGCAGCACAGGACAGGGACCCTCTGGGGCCAACGTCCTGACTTTC.

This chain uses TRBV15 with TRBJ2-7; D is possibly TRBD2 (5 bases). Looked up from germline, CDR1 is LNHNV and CDR2 is YYDKDF (reference sequence). CDR3 length: 14 amino acids. V gave up 1 base and J gave up 5 bases, with 12 bases separating them. The CDR3 DNA sequence: TGTGCCACCAGCAGAGGTCAGACTACGGACGAGCAGTACTTC. As protein: CATSRGQTTDEQYF.

The chain recombines TRBV10-3 with TRBJ1-1, with no clear D. The V gene lost 8 bases and the J gene lost 1 base, with 5 bases spanning the gap. This CDR3 is 11 amino acids long. Germline CDR1 is ENHRY and CDR2 is SYGVKD. The CDR3 protein is CAIGRNTEAFF. The CDR3 coding sequence is TGTGCCATCGGGAGGAACACTGAAGCTTTCTTT.

The genes are TRBV7-3 and TRBJ2-7; 7 nucleotides line up with TRBD2. V was pared by 2 bases and J by 3 bases, with 7 bases of the junction left unmatched. The CDR3 is 15 amino acids. From germline, CDR1 is SGHTA and CDR2 FQGTGA. This CDR3 is CASSLGAGSHYEQYF. The CDR3 DNA reads TGTGCCAGCAGCTTAGGAGCGGGGTCGCACTACGAGCAGTACTTC.

A single count supports this clone. The rearrangement uses TRBV5-1 and TRBJ2-1; D possibly corresponds to TRBD2 (7 bases). CDR3 length: 16 amino acids. Germline assignment: CDR1 SGHRS and CDR2 YFSETQ. V dropped 3 bases and J dropped 9 bases, with 22 bases sitting between them. DNA for the CDR3: TGCGCCAGCAGCTCGGCGGGGGCAGTCACCTTCAGTGAGCAGTTCTTC. Protein product: CASSSAGAVTFSEQFF.

This clone was counted only a few times. This chain joins TRBV7-8 and TRBJ1-1; D is unclear. Trimming pared 7 bases from V and 4 bases from J, leaving 7 bases between. The germline CDR1 and CDR2 sequences are SGHVS and FQNEAQ. CDR3 length: 11 residues. The CDR3 protein is CASTLGTEAFF. The CDR3 nucleotides are TGTGCCAGCACTCTCGGCACTGAAGCTTTCTTT.